This entry features one T cell receptor (beta chain) sequence. The antigen is unknown. Germline loops: CDR1 GTSNPN, CDR2 SVGIG (reference sequence). This CDR3 spans 14 amino acids. Trimming stripped 5 bases from V and 0 bases from J, with 11 bases between. During the collection period, no donor immune events like infections were recorded. The data were taken from a study of identifying expanded T cells in peripheral blood. Sequencing used immunoSEQ multiplex PCR; TCRdb keeps in-frame clones, though not all of them. The data contain tens of thousands of clones, around 86% of them singletons. Study results and limitations: Differentially abundant clones: approximately 1.3 between replicates, 15 to 17 at around 14 days, over 18 at four. Across healthy donors, higher total template counts meant significantly greater roughly 2-week count variance.

The clonotype originates from a person aged 18 to 70 in good health. The specimen sequenced was blood. The J gene is TRBJ1-3, the V gene TRBV30, with D perhaps TRBD1 (6 bases). The CDR3 coding sequence is TGTGCCTGGGGAACAGGGCACTCTGGAAACACCATATATTTT. This sequence encodes CAWGTGHSGNTIYF.